This T cell receptor beta chain was captured in a study of T cell responses to AZD1222 COVID-19 vaccine. Turning to this clone: Its antigen is undetermined.

Profiling relied on immunoSEQ multiplex PCR, and the TCRdb table lists in-frame clones only, not all of them. The table includes around 150,000 clones, 85% to 95% detected once. Study-level points and caveats: CD4 TCRs covered the whole spike, strongest at regions 160-218 and 743-854. Two doses of AZD1222 preceded a rise in Spike-specific TCR breadth and depth.

Sample: peripheral blood, taken on day 0 of AZD1222 vaccination. The receptor was derived from an adult in good health.

The CDR3 is CASSLTSVPSYEQYF. Here the CDR3 DNA reads TGTGCCAGCAGCTTGACTAGCGTGCCCTCCTACGAGCAGTACTTC. The chain joins TRBV11-2 to TRBJ2-7; 8 nucleotides line up with TRBD2. J gave up 0 bases and V 3 bases, and 4 bases lay outside the gene matches. Germline values: CDR1 SGHAT, CDR2 FQNNGV. The CDR3 has 15 residues.